This T cell receptor beta chain was captured in a study of cytomegalovirus exposure and HLA in healthy donors. Study summary: The roughly 120 validation repertoires used the same platform as the roughly 670 first-cohort repertoires, a later analysis reported.

Regarding the study as a whole: Rarity held for most TCR sequences, but there were some public TCRs that occurred in many donors. A classifier reportedly called cytomegalovirus status with high sensitivity and specificity. There were a few CMV-associated chains whose specificity for CMV antigens was confirmed in vitro.

On this clone: Its antigen is not identified.

Sequencing was performed with immunoSEQ multiplex PCR; in TCRdb, only in-frame clones are kept and a portion is missing. This sample has hundreds of thousands of clones; around four fifths occur once, and the top ten carry roughly 5.7%. The CDR3 sequence is 16 residues long. Germline V gene sequence: CDR1 MNHEY, CDR2 SMNVEV (reference sequence). Trimming stripped 1 base from V and 0 bases from J, with 13 bases between. This sequence originates from a woman under 30 in good health and CMV-seronegative. Sequencing was carried out using PBMCs. The chain employs TRBV27 and TRBJ2-7; TRBD1 is a possible D gene (5 bases). CDR3 loop: CASSLFPGRSSYEQYF. The CDR3 DNA sequence: TGTGCCAGCAGTTTATTCCCAGGGCGTAGCTCCTACGAGCAGTACTTC.